The 17 T cell receptor beta chains below come from one sample, sequenced in a study of CXCR3-negative and CXCR3-positive naive CD8 T cells. Through 5' RACE with UMI labels, the TRB cDNA libraries were prepared. TCRdb re-called the 5' RACE reads; one entry per CDR3 protein, DNA not given. The data include 130,000 or so distinct CDR3 sequences; the top ten clones carry about 0.37%. Regarding the study as a whole: Hydrophobicity was higher for TRB CDR3s found in CXCR3-positive naive cells than in CXCR3-negative naive cells.

Antigens for these TCRs are unknown. Sequencing input: naive CXCR3+ CD8+ T cells from blood. Stated subset: CD45RO-CCR7+CD27+CD95- naive CD8+ T cells expressing CXCR3 (TNR3+). These receptors all come from a human donor in good health. Some clones in this sample may be carry-over from other donors' samples.

The rearrangement uses TRBV10-1 and TRBJ1-1. The CDR3 loop spans 15 amino acids. Per germline, CDR1 WNHNN and CDR2 SYGVQD (reference sequence). This chain's CDR3 is CASSESISANTEAFF.

CDR3 sequence: CASSQDVVGLGYQETQYF. The chain employs TRBV4-1 and TRBJ2-5; with no DNA, the TCRdb D assignment of TRBD2 cannot be verified. The CDR3 loop spans 18 amino acids. CDR1 and CDR2 from the germline V gene are MGHRA and YSYEKL.

The V call is TRBV6-2 or TRBV6-3, the J call TRBJ2-3. CDR1 is MNHEY, CDR2 SVGEGT, per germline. The length of the CDR3 is 16 residues. CDR3 amino acids: CASTHGDWKYTDTQYF.

The chain carries TRBV7-9 and TRBJ1-1. The CDR3 covers 11 residues. Per the germline V gene, CDR1 is SEHNR and CDR2 is FQNEAQ (reference sequence). CDR3 protein: CASSSNTEAFF.

This chain links TRBV9 with TRBJ2-3; the TCRdb call, TRBD1, lacks DNA for checking. The CDR3 totals 16 residues. Germline V gives CDR1 SGDLS, CDR2 YYNGEE. The CDR3 sequence: CASSEHGRDGHDTQYF.

The chain is built from TRBV9 and TRBJ2-1; TCRdb names TRBD2, which stays unverified in the absence of DNA. CDR1 is SGDLS and CDR2 is YYNGEE in the germline V gene. This CDR3 has 14 amino acids. The CDR3 is CASSPTSEYNEQFF.

The V gene is TRBV7-8, the J gene TRBJ1-4; TCRdb's D gene call, TRBD1, goes unchecked for lack of DNA. This CDR3 region has 14 residues. The V gene's germline CDR1 is SGHVS and CDR2 FQNEAQ. The CDR3 reads CASSYRQGPEKLFF.

The chain combines TRBV29-1 with TRBJ2-4; the TCRdb D gene call, TRBD1, has no DNA to confirm it. This CDR3 has 14 residues. Germline V CDR1 and CDR2: SQVTM, ANQGSEA. The CDR3 sequence: CSVESPRDRVGQYF. Using reference TRBV29-1 and TRBJ2-4 for the parts outside the CDR3, the full variable domain is SAVISQKPSRDICQRGTSLTIQCQVDSQVTMMFWYRQQPGQSLTLIATANQGSEATYESGFVIDKFPISRPNLTFSTLTVSNMSPEDSSIYLCSVESPRDRVGQYFGAGTRLSVL.

This chain joins TRBV7-9 and TRBJ2-5; the TCRdb D gene call, TRBD1, has no DNA to confirm it. The CDR3 runs 15 residues. CDR1 is SEHNR, CDR2 FQNEAQ, per germline (reference sequence). This CDR3 is CASSATGTGAETQYF.

The chain employs TRBV15 and TRBJ2-7; TCRdb's D call, TRBD2, is unchecked because there is no DNA. The CDR3 runs 15 residues. Germline V gene data show CDR1 as LNHNV and CDR2 as YYDKDF (reference sequence). CDR3 loop: CATSRGTSGSYEQYF.

This CDR3 is CASSPMEETQYF. The V and J genes are TRBV12-3 or TRBV12-4 and TRBJ2-5. CDR3 length: 12 residues.

The V call is TRBV2, the J call TRBJ2-7; TCRdb designates TRBD2, a call that cannot be tested without DNA. Germline CDR1 SNHLY, CDR2 FYNNEI. The CDR3 length is 14 residues. The CDR3 is CASSLVMDSYEQYF.

CDR3 sequence: CAITPRLAASSYNEQFF. J is TRBJ2-1 and V is TRBV10-3; TCRdb's D call, TRBD2, is unchecked because there is no DNA. The CDR3 is 17 amino acids. Per the germline V gene, CDR1 is ENHRY and CDR2 is SYGVKD.

This chain joins TRBV30 and TRBJ1-2. Germline V lookup: CDR1 GTSNPN, CDR2 SVGIG (reference sequence). This CDR3 is 12 amino acids long. CDR3 protein: CAWSELPYGYTF.

The chain links TRBV7-9 to TRBJ2-7; no DNA is available, so the TRBD1 call from TCRdb remains unchecked. The CDR3 covers 16 residues. Germline V lookup: CDR1 SEHNR, CDR2 FQNEAQ (reference sequence). The CDR3 sequence is CASSSTGGFSSYEQYF.

The chain joins TRBV6-6 to TRBJ2-5. Germline V gene sequence: CDR1 MNHNY, CDR2 SVGAGI (reference sequence). The CDR3 consists of 13 residues. CDR3: CASSWNNQETQYF.

The chain combines TRBV27 with TRBJ2-7; TCRdb designates TRBD1, a call that cannot be tested without DNA. The CDR3 is 14 residues long. From germline, CDR1 is MNHEY and CDR2 SMNVEV (reference sequence). The CDR3 here is CANSYTGFAYEQYF.